Below, 2 T cell receptor beta chains from the same sample are listed, as sequenced in a study of cytomegalovirus exposure and HLA in healthy donors. The primer mix had 60 Vbeta and 13 Jbeta primers. TCRdb keeps only in-frame clones here, not all; method: immunoSEQ multiplex PCR. This table has some 140,000 clones, over 75% appearing once. The sequenced sample consisted of PBMCs. These receptors originate from a woman between 50 and 59 years old in good health and CMV-seropositive.

This chain joins TRBV6-5 and TRBJ1-5, with 12 positions matching TRBD1. V lost 6 bases, J lost 7 bases, and 1 base stayed unmatched. The CDR3 has 13 amino acids. The germline V gene encodes CDR1 MNHEY and CDR2 SVGAGI. The CDR3 reads CASSGTGGQPQHF. CDR3 nucleotide sequence: TGTGCCAGCAGCGGGACAGGGGGCCAGCCCCAGCATTTT.

The chain is built from TRBV4-1 and TRBJ1-5; D call uncertain. The CDR3 spans 15 residues. Between the trimmed V and J ends, which lost 0 bases and 3 bases, there was a span of 9 bases. Germline CDR1 reads MGHRA; CDR2 reads YSYEKL. In DNA, the CDR3 is TGCGCCAGCAGCCAAGATAGGCGACTCAATCAGCCCCAGCATTTT. This codes for CASSQDRRLNQPQHF.